These T cell receptor beta chains were read from a single sample in a study of T cell responses to AZD1222 COVID-19 vaccine. Produced via immunoSEQ multiplex PCR; TCRdb's table is partial and in-frame only. This table has about 110,000 clones, approximately 94% appearing once. The input for sequencing was peripheral blood, taken 28 days after the second AZD1222 dose. The receptors were gathered from an adult who received the AZD1222 COVID-19 vaccine. CDR3s leave out the opening cysteine and the closing phenylalanine or tryptophan. A D gene is named only where the DNA matches it firmly.

v_gene,d_gene,j_gene,CDR3aa
TRBV5-6,TRBD1,TRBJ2-7,ASSRRQGYEQY
TRBV27,TRBD1,TRBJ2-7,ASSLDRGPYEQY
TRBV5-5,-,TRBJ2-7,ASSYDSPYEQY
TRBV6-2/TRBV6-3,TRBD1,TRBJ1-2,ASSTGTGGFGYT
TRBV10-1,TRBD2,TRBJ2-1,ATKRGSSYNEQF
TRBV5-1,-,TRBJ1-2,ASSNPRGQGTDYGYT
TRBV7-9,-,TRBJ2-1,ASSAAGTRESEQF
TRBV6-5,-,TRBJ2-1,ASSYSASSYNEQF
TRBV4-1,-,TRBJ1-2,ASSQAGTNYGYT
TRBV6-2/TRBV6-3,-,TRBJ1-2,ASSLVSRNYGYT
TRBV5-1,-,TRBJ2-4,ASSLGDRNIQY
TRBV14,-,TRBJ2-7,ASSQEVFHEQY
TRBV7-8,TRBD1,TRBJ2-7,ASSSPPRTGGSYEQY
TRBV4-1,-,TRBJ1-3,ASSAEGRSGNTIY
TRBV5-1,-,TRBJ1-1,ASSLGFGTEAF
TRBV6-1,TRBD2,TRBJ2-7,ASSEGGLAGVSYEQY
TRBV7-6,-,TRBJ1-1,ASSLVGGLDTEAF
TRBV21-1,-,TRBJ1-1,ATVNLNTEAF
TRBV7-9,-,TRBJ2-7,ASSPRGPSYEQY
TRBV5-5,-,TRBJ1-1,ASSLTGLGTEAF
TRBV2,TRBD2,TRBJ2-7,ASSDGLAGPNHG
TRBV7-9,-,TRBJ2-7,ASSLRDSELAYEQY
TRBV3-1/TRBV3-2,-,TRBJ1-6,ASSQVTGNSPLH
TRBV5-8,-,TRBJ1-2,ASSLLSRDLENGYT
TRBV19,-,TRBJ1-1,ASSMTGWTEAF
TRBV10-3,TRBD2,TRBJ2-1,AISDGGRAINEQF
TRBV7-9,-,TRBJ1-2,ASSLGQIIKVCT
TRBV11-2,-,TRBJ1-6,ASKGGSPLH
TRBV21-1,-,TRBJ1-4,ASSKGAGHEKLF
TRBV7-9,-,TRBJ2-1,ASSLAGTNEQF
TRBV6-4,TRBD1,TRBJ2-1,ASSHGQGSYNEQF
TRBV2,TRBD1,TRBJ1-5,ASSRTGSNQPQH
TRBV5-1,-,TRBJ1-6,ASSLEAVNSPLH
TRBV10-2,-,TRBJ1-2,ASSEQGNYGYT
TRBV7-9,-,TRBJ2-7,ASSTDWPYEQY
TRBV5-1,-,TRBJ1-1,ASSLLQAAMNTEAF
TRBV5-1,-,TRBJ2-4,ASSLAPSLDKNIQY
TRBV2,TRBD1,TRBJ1-2,ASSESGQHYGYT
TRBV10-3,-,TRBJ1-2,AIKSSSNYGYT
TRBV5-1,TRBD1,TRBJ2-4,ASGDRFVSDIQY
TRBV11-3,TRBD1,TRBJ2-2,ASSLGGDRAGELF
TRBV5-1,TRBD1,TRBJ1-1,ASRRTGGDTEAF
TRBV27,TRBD1,TRBJ1-1,ASSRQGRTEAF
TRBV5-1,-,TRBJ1-3,ASSLGSKGNTIY
TRBV6-6,-,TRBJ2-7,ASSYGFSSPQSA
TRBV6-5,TRBD1,TRBJ1-2,ASDRDRKNYGYT
TRBV7-7,-,TRBJ2-3,ASSSTLGDDTQY
TRBV15,-,TRBJ1-1,ATSSEGVPRNTEAF
TRBV7-2,-,TRBJ1-1,ASNSPGVTEAF
TRBV6-5,TRBD2,TRBJ2-1,ASGLAGAVNEQF
TRBV6-4,-,TRBJ2-1,ASRSGPYNEQF
TRBV5-6,-,TRBJ2-7,ASNSWRYEQY
TRBV7-8,TRBD1,TRBJ1-5,ASSLAGQISNQPQH
TRBV4-1,-,TRBJ1-1,ASSQVVRGNTEAF
TRBV19,-,TRBJ2-3,ASSYPGGTQY
TRBV2,-,TRBJ1-2,ASKRTASDYGYT
TRBV5-1,-,TRBJ1-1,ASSLAPGEGTEAF
TRBV6-1,-,TRBJ1-1,ASSEGEQGYTEAF
TRBV5-1,TRBD1,TRBJ2-7,ASSSTGAYEQY
TRBV5-4,-,TRBJ1-3,ASSPSYGRSGNTIY